This T cell receptor (beta chain) was identified during a study of vaccination and CD4 T cells after COVID-19. Study results and caveats: There were relatively few convalescent patients studied, and there were no early post-infection timepoints.

Treatment noted: approximately nine-day PBMC culture with coronavirus spike peptide pools or control peptides (ViraFEST assay). The assay that was used to sequence DNA from cultured CD4+ T cells was the Oncomine TCR Beta short-read assay. TCRdb passed the PCR reads through MiXCR, listing each CDR3 protein once. The sample lists over 10,000 distinct CDR3 sequences; about 50% were seen once. This clonotype has only a few counts. Its target is not known. Germline CDR1 SNHLY, CDR2 FYNNEI. The ends were cut back, 4 bases at V and 1 base at J, with 11 bases in the middle. The CDR3 contains 15 residues. The chain recombines TRBV2 with TRBJ1-5; a weak D match, TRBD1 (5 bases). The sequence came from a human donor who had recovered from COVID-19. The sequenced sample was CD4+ T cells from blood, cultured in vitro. CDR3 in DNA: TGTGCCAGCAGTGCAGGGTCTGGAAGCAATCAGCCCCAGCATTTT. Protein sequence: CASSAGSGSNQPQHF.